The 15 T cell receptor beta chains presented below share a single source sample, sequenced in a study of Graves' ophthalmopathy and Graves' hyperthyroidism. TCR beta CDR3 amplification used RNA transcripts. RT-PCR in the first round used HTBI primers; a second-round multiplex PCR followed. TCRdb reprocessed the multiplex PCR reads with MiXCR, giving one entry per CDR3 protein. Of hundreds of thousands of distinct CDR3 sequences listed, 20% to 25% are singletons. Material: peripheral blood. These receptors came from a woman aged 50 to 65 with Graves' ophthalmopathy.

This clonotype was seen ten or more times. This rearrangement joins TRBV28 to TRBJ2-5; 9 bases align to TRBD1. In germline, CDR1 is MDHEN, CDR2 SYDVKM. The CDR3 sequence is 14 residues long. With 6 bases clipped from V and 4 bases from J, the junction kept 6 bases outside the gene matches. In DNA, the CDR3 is TGTGCCAGCAGGTCGACAGGGGGAGGAGAGACCCAGTACTTC. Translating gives CASRSTGGGETQYF.

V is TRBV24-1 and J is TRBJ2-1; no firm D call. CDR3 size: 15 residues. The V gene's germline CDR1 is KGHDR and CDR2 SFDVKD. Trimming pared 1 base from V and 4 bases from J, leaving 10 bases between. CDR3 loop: CATSDFGSPYNEQFF. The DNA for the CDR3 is TGTGCCACCAGTGATTTTGGTAGCCCTTACAATGAGCAGTTCTTC.

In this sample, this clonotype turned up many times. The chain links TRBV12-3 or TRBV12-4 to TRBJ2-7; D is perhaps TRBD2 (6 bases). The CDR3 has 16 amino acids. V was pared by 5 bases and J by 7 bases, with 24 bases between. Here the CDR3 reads CASSHIIPSLGGEQYF. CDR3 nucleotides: TGTGCCAGCAGTCACATTATCCCTTCACTAGGAGGGGAGCAGTACTTC.

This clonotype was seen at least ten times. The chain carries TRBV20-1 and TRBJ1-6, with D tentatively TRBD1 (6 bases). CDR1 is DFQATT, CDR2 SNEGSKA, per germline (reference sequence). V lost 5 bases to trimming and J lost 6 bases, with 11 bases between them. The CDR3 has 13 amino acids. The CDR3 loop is CSAPTGSNSPLHF. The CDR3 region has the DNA TGCAGTGCTCCCACAGGGTCTAATTCACCCCTCCACTTT.

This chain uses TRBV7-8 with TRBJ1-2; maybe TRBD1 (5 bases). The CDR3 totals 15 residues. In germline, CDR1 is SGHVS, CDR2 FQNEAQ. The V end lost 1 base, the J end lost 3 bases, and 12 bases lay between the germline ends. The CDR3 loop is CASSLGGRGDYGYTF. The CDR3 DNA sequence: TGTGCCAGCAGCTTAGGGGGACGGGGGGACTATGGCTACACCTTC.

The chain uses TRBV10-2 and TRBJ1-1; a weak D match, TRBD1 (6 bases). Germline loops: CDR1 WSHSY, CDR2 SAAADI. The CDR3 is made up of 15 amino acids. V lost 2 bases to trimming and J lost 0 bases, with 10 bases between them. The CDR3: CASSETQGMNTEAFF. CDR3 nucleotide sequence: TGCGCCAGCAGTGAGACTCAGGGGATGAACACTGAAGCTTTCTTT.

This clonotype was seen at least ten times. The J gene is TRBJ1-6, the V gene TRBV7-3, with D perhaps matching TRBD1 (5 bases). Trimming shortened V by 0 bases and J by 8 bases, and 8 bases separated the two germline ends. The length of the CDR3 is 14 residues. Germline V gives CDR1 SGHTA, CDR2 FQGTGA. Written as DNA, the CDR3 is TGTGCCAGCAGCTTAACAGGGGTGGATTCACCCCTCCACTTT. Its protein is CASSLTGVDSPLHF.

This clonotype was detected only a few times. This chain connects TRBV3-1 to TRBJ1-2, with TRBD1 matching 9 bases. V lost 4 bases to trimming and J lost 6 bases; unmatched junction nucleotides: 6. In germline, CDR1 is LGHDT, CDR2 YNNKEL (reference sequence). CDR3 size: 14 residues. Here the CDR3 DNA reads TGTGCCAGCAGCCGGGCCGGACAGGGGAATGGCTACACCTTC. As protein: CASSRAGQGNGYTF.

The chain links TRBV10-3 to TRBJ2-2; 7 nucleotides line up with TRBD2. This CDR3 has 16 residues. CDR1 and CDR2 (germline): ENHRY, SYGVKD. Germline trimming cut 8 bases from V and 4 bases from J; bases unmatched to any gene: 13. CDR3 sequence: CAIRDGGRESTGELFF. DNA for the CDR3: TGTGCCATCCGGGATGGCGGGAGAGAAAGCACCGGGGAGCTGTTTTTT.

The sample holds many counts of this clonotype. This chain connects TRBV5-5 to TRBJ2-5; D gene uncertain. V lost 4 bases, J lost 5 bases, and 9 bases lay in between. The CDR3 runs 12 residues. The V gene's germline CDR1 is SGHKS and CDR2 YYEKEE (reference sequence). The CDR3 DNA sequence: TGTGCCAGCAGCAGGAAGACTGAGACCCAGTACTTC. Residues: CASSRKTETQYF.

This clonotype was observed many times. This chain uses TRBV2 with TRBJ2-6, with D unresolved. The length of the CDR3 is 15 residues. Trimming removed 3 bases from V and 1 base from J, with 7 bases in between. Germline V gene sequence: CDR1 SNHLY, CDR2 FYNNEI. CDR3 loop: CASSEVGSGANVLTF. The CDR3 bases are TGTGCCAGCAGTGAGGTGGGGTCTGGGGCCAACGTCCTGACTTTC.

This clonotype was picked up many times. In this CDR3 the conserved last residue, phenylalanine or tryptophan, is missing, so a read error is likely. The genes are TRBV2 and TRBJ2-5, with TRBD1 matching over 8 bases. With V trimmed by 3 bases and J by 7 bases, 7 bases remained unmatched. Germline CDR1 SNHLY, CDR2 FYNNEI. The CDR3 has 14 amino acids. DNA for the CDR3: TGTGCCAGCAGTGACCGGACAGGGTACGGGACCCAGTACCTC. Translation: CASSDRTGYGTQYL.

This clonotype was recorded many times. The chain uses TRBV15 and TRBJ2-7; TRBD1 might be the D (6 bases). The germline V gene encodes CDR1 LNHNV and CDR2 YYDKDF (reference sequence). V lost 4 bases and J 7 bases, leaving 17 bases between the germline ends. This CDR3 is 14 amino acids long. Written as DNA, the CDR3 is TGTGCCACCAGCACGCCTCTTGACAGGCGGGAGCAGTACTTC. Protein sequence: CATSTPLDRREQYF.

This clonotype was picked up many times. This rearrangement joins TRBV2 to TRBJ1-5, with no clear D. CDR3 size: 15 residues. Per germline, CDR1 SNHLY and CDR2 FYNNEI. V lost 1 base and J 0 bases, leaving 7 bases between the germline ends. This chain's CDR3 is CASSEESYSNQPQHF. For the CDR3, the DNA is TGTGCCAGCAGTGAAGAGAGCTATAGCAATCAGCCCCAGCATTTT.

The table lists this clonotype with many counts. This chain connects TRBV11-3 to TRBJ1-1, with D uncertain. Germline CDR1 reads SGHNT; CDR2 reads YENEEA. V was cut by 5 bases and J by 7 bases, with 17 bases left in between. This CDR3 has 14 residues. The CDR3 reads CASSPHRLSHEAFF. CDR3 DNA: TGTGCCAGCAGCCCACACCGACTGTCGCATGAAGCTTTCTTT.